This passage covers 20 T cell receptor beta chains from one sample sequenced in a study of sequential checkpoint blockade in melanoma. Treatment reported: randomized to nivolumab then ipilimumab (arm A) or the reverse (arm B). The assay was immunoSEQ multiplex PCR, and TCRdb's table has in-frame clones only and misses some. The data show approximately 22,000 clones, roughly 75% seen once. The sequencing used CD8+ T cells sorted from blood (inferred from file names), collected from a patient given nivolumab and ipilimumab in sequence. The source is a human donor with melanoma.

The CDR3 sequence is CASSLVRMRQGAREQYF. CDR3 coding DNA: TGTGCCAGCAGCTTAGTTCGGATGAGACAGGGGGCCCGGGAGCAGTACTTC. The chain has TRBV7-9 and TRBJ2-7; 10 positions match TRBD1. This CDR3 contains 17 residues. Looked up from germline, CDR1 is SEHNR and CDR2 is FQNEAQ (reference sequence). Germline trimming cut 1 base from V and 7 bases from J; bases unmatched to any gene: 13.

V and J are TRBV7-3 and TRBJ2-1; D not resolved. Germline V gives CDR1 SGHTA, CDR2 FQGTGA. There are 15 residues in the CDR3. Trimming cost V 3 bases and J 1 base, with 10 bases left between them. The CDR3: CASSFLQSSYNEQFF. CDR3 DNA sequence: TGTGCCAGCAGCTTCTTACAGTCTTCCTACAATGAGCAGTTCTTC.

The chain is built from TRBV7-2 and TRBJ1-1, with D perhaps TRBD1 (6 bases). This CDR3 region has 15 residues. CDR1 is SGHTA, CDR2 FQGNSA, per germline. Between the trimmed V and J ends, which lost 3 bases and 1 base, there was a span of 12 bases. The CDR3 DNA sequence: TGTGCCAGCAGCTTTTCCGGGACATCGAACACTGAAGCTTTCTTT. Protein: CASSFSGTSNTEAFF.

V usage is TRBV6-1 and J usage is TRBJ2-7; D remains unclear. Looked up from germline, CDR1 is MNHNS and CDR2 is SASEGT. V lost 1 base and J lost 4, with 17 bases in between. The CDR3 has 16 residues. The CDR3 is CASSEVFLILEYEQYV. The CDR3 DNA sequence: TGTGCCAGCAGTGAAGTGTTTTTAATATTGGAGTACGAGCAGTACGTC.

The gene calls are TRBV2 and TRBJ1-5, with D hard to call. Germline V gene data show CDR1 as SNHLY and CDR2 as FYNNEI. V lost 8 bases and J 11 bases, leaving 13 bases between the germline ends. The CDR3 sequence is 11 residues long. The CDR3 loop is CASGKISAQHF. The CDR3 nucleotides are TGTGCCAGCGGCAAAATTTCCGCCCAGCATTTT.

Here the CDR3 DNA reads TGTGCCAGCAGTCCTGTAGCGCGAACAGATACGCAGTATTTT. Encoded protein: CASSPVARTDTQYF. The chain carries TRBV27 and TRBJ2-3, with a tentative D call TRBD2 (5 bases). V lost 5 bases and J lost 3, with 12 bases in between. This CDR3 region has 14 residues. Germline assignment: CDR1 MNHEY and CDR2 SMNVEV (reference sequence).

This rearrangement joins TRBV27 to TRBJ2-3; 7 bases fit TRBD2. V shed 3 bases and J 2 bases; nucleotides not matched to a gene: 14. Germline loops: CDR1 MNHEY, CDR2 SMNVEV (reference sequence). CDR3 length: 18 residues. CDR3 DNA sequence: TGTGCCAGCAGTTTTCAGTTTGGGGAGGGTGTTTTCACAGATACGCAGTATTTT. Its protein is CASSFQFGEGVFTDTQYF.

The genes are TRBV12-5 and TRBJ1-1; TRBD1 aligns across 7 bases. Germline trimming cut 1 base from V and 4 bases from J; bases unmatched to any gene: 6. CDR3 length equals 15 residues. Germline V CDR1 and CDR2: LGHNT, FRNRAP. The CDR3 DNA reads as TGTGCTAGTGGTTTGGGTGGGACAGCTAGCACTGAAGCTTTCTTT. As protein: CASGLGGTASTEAFF. Variable domain in full (rest from reference TRBV12-5 and TRBJ1-1): DARVTQTPRHKVTEMGQEVTMRCQPILGHNTVFWYRQTMMQGLELLAYFRNRAPLDDSGMPKDRFSAEMPDATLATLKIQPSEPRDSAVYFCASGLGGTASTEAFFGQGTRLTVV.

The gene calls are TRBV4-1 and TRBJ2-3, with 8 bases identical to TRBD1. The V gene's germline CDR1 is MGHRA and CDR2 YSYEKL. The CDR3 spans 17 residues. V dropped 1 base and J dropped 8; count of bases not matched to a gene: 14. CDR3 nucleotides: TGCGCCAGCAGCCAAGGACGCCCGGGACAGGCACTAGGTACGCAGTATTTT. Translated, it gives CASSQGRPGQALGTQYF.

V is TRBV5-6 and J is TRBJ2-7, with D possibly matching TRBD1 (6 bases). This CDR3 is built from 13 residues. In germline, CDR1 is SGHDT, CDR2 YYEEEE. Trimming pared 2 bases from V and 2 bases from J, leaving 8 bases between. The CDR3 region is CASSFRQAYEQYV. The CDR3 DNA follows: TGTGCCAGCAGCTTCCGACAGGCCTACGAGCAGTACGTC.

V gene TRBV6-5 combines with J gene TRBJ2-1; TRBD2 is a possible D gene (5 bases). Germline CDR1 MNHEY, CDR2 SVGAGI. The CDR3 covers 16 residues. V was clipped by 4 bases and J by 6 bases, with 19 bases between them. The CDR3 loop is CASSWPSSGAGNEQFF. The CDR3, as DNA: TGTGCCAGCAGTTGGCCTTCCAGCGGAGCCGGCAATGAGCAGTTCTTC.

This clone is a singleton in its sample. At one of its ends the junction is not consistent with the germline gene, which may arise from a read error. The chain carries TRBV23-1 and TRBJ1-5; the D is unclear. TRBV23-1 is an ORF, and what it does is uncertain. CDR3 length: 12 amino acids. The CDR3 nucleotides are TGCGCCAGCAGTCAACTGGAGGACCTTAGCGATTTT. Protein: CASSQLEDLSDF.

The genes are TRBV6-5 and TRBJ2-2; tentative D call: TRBD1 (6 bases). Trimming stripped 5 bases from V and 7 bases from J, with 11 bases between. The CDR3 is 13 amino acids. CDR1 is MNHEY and CDR2 is SVGAGI in the germline V gene. The CDR3 is CASSDEGHGELFF. Here the CDR3 DNA reads TGTGCCAGCAGTGACGAGGGACACGGGGAGCTGTTTTTT.

This chain joins TRBV19 and TRBJ2-5, with TRBD2 identical over 13 bases. The CDR3 contains 16 residues. J was trimmed by 0 bases and V by 8 bases; bases with no gene match: 6. Germline V gene sequence: CDR1 LNHDA, CDR2 SQIVND (reference sequence). CDR3 sequence reads: CASGTSGVAYQETQYF. The CDR3 region has the DNA TGTGCCAGTGGGACTAGCGGGGTCGCGTACCAAGAGACCCAGTACTTC.

This rearrangement joins TRBV6-1 to TRBJ1-3; D is unresolved. V was shortened by 5 bases and J by 7 bases, with 6 bases between the two germline ends. The CDR3 is made up of 11 amino acids. From germline, CDR1 is MNHNS and CDR2 SASEGT. The CDR3 spells CASSYGNTIYF. The CDR3 region has the DNA TGTGCCAGCAGTTACGGGAACACCATATATTTT.

The chain links TRBV7-2 to TRBJ1-1, with D possibly TRBD1 on 5 matching bases. The CDR3 spans 15 residues. CDR1 and CDR2 from the germline V gene are SGHTA and FQGNSA. The V gene lost 6 bases and the J gene lost 0 bases, with 14 bases spanning the gap. CDR3 protein: CASRLLRAMNTEAFF. The CDR3 nucleotides read TGTGCCAGCAGACTTCTCAGGGCCATGAACACTGAAGCTTTCTTT.

This clone was counted between two and nine times. This sequence joins TRBV7-3 and TRBJ2-6; weak D call: TRBD2 (5 bases). In germline, CDR1 is SGHTA, CDR2 FQGTGA. V was shortened by 5 bases and J by 2 bases, with 10 bases between the two germline ends. This CDR3 is built from 15 residues. Here the CDR3 reads CASSAHGAGANVLTF. The CDR3 DNA is TGTGCCAGCAGCGCCCACGGGGCTGGGGCCAACGTCCTGACTTTC.

This chain links TRBV27 with TRBJ1-2; D not resolved. Germline loops: CDR1 MNHEY, CDR2 SMNVEV (reference sequence). With 9 bases removed from V and 3 bases from J, the gap between germline ends came to 17 bases. The CDR3 contains 14 residues. The CDR3 sequence: CASRELGKYYGYTF. CDR3 coding DNA: TGTGCCAGTCGTGAACTAGGGAAGTACTATGGCTACACCTTC.

The chain couples TRBV11-2 to TRBJ1-1, with D unclear. The CDR3 contains 11 residues. The germline V gene has CDR1 SGHAT and CDR2 FQNNGV. Between the trimmed V and J ends, which lost 10 bases and 0 bases, there was a span of 6 bases. The CDR3 DNA follows: TGTGCCACCGGGATGAACACTGAAGCTTTCTTT. Translation: CATGMNTEAFF.

The chain has TRBV27 and TRBJ1-5; TRBD1 agrees at 7 bases. After removal of 3 bases from V and 5 bases from J, the junction contained 16 bases not matched to a gene. In germline, CDR1 is MNHEY, CDR2 SMNVEV (reference sequence). There are 18 residues in the CDR3. CDR3 in amino acids: CASSFTAGGLPSHQPQHF. DNA for the CDR3: TGTGCCAGCAGTTTTACAGCAGGGGGACTCCCATCCCATCAGCCCCAGCATTTT.